The 4 T cell receptor beta chains given below trace back to one sample, sequenced in a study of T cells in Graves' hyperthyroidism and ophthalmopathy. Amplified TCR beta CDR3 regions derived from RNA transcripts. During a first-round RT-PCR of the TCR CDR3, the HTBI primer set was used. TCRdb processed the multiplex PCR reads anew with MiXCR; each CDR3 protein has one entry. The table has 300,000 to 450,000 distinct CDR3 sequences, 15% to 20% seen once; the top ten hold about a sixth. Source material: blood. These receptors were collected from a woman aged 35 to 49 with Graves' ophthalmopathy.

This clonotype was recorded at least ten times. The rearrangement links TRBV28 to TRBJ2-5, with D perhaps given as TRBD1 or TRBD2 (7 bases each). The V and J ends lost 4 bases and 0 bases respectively, with 15 bases between them. Germline-derived CDR1 and CDR2 are MDHEN and SYDVKM. The CDR3 runs 16 residues. The CDR3 DNA reads as TGTGCCAGCAGTTCCTTCAGGGGGGGGTACCAAGAGACCCAGTACTTC. Amino acid sequence: CASSSFRGGYQETQYF.

The table lists this clonotype with many counts. The chain employs TRBV6-5 and TRBJ2-7; D gene ambiguous. The germline V gene encodes CDR1 MNHEY and CDR2 SVGAGI. V lost 9 bases, J lost 2 bases, and 11 bases lay in between. This CDR3 has 12 amino acids. This CDR3 reads CASGSGAYEQYF. Written as DNA, the CDR3 is TGTGCCAGTGGGTCAGGAGCCTACGAGCAGTACTTC.

This clonotype was recorded many times. This chain connects TRBV4-3 to TRBJ1-1; D uncertain. Between the trimmed V and J ends, which lost 0 bases and 0 bases, there was a span of 8 bases. CDR1 and CDR2 from the germline V gene are LGHNA and YSLEER. This CDR3 has 15 residues. CDR3 amino acids: CASSQDLTVNTEAFF. In DNA, the CDR3 is TGCGCCAGCAGCCAAGATCTTACAGTGAACACTGAAGCTTTCTTT.

This clonotype was recorded many times. The chain employs TRBV5-1 and TRBJ2-7; 7 nucleotides align to TRBD2. After removal of 1 base from V and 2 bases from J, the junction contained 6 bases not matched to a gene. The CDR3 sequence is 15 residues long. CDR1 and CDR2 from the germline V gene are SGHRS and YFSETQ. CDR3: CASSLPSGNAYEQYF. CDR3 bases: TGCGCCAGCAGCTTGCCGAGCGGGAATGCCTACGAGCAGTACTTC.